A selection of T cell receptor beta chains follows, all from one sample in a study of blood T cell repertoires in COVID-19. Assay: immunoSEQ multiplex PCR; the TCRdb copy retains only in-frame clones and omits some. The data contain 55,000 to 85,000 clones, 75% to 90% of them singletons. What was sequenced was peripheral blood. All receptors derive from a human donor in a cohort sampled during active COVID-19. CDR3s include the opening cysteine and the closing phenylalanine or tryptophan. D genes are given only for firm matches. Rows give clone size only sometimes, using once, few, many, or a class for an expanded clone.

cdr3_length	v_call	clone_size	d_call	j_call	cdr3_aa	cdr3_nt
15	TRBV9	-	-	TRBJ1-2	CASSPSAAANYGYTF	TGTGCCAGCAGCCCTTCAGCCGCGGCTAACTATGGCTACACCTTC
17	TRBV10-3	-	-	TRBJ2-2	CAISESRGGTNTGELFF	TGTGCCATCAGTGAGTCGAGGGGGGGTACGAACACCGGGGAGCTGTTTTTT
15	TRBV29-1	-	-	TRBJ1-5	CSVGGSAGGNQPQHF	TGCAGCGTGGGGGGGTCCGCGGGAGGCAATCAGCCCCAGCATTTT
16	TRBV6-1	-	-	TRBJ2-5	CASSEARRGRGETQYF	TGTGCCAGCAGTGAAGCTAGGCGCGGCAGGGGAGAGACCCAGTACTTC
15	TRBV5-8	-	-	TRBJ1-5	CASSLSGYSNQPQHF	TGTGCCAGCAGCTTGTCGGGTTATAGCAATCAGCCCCAGCATTTT
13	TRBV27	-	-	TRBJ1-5	CASSFGGGQPQHF	TGTGCCAGCAGTTTTGGGGGGGGACAGCCCCAGCATTTT
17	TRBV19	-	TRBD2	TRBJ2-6	CASSVERLAAGANVLTF	TGTGCCAGTAGCGTCGAACGACTAGCGGCTGGGGCCAACGTCCTGACTTTC
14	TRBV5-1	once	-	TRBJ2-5	CASSLAARGETQYF	TGCGCCAGCAGCTTGGCCGCGAGGGGGGAGACCCAGTACTTC
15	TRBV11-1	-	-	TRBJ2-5	CASSLRGAAGETQYF	TGTGCCAGCAGCTTACGGGGGGCAGCGGGAGAGACCCAGTACTTC
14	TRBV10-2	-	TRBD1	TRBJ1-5	CASSEQGAYQPQHF	TGCGCCAGCAGTGAACAGGGGGCCTATCAGCCCCAGCATTTT
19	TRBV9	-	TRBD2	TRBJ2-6	CASSVGRRAGKTGANVLTF	TGTGCCAGCAGCGTAGGGCGGAGAGCGGGGAAGACTGGGGCCAACGTCCTGACTTTC
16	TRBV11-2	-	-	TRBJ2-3	CASIPVYRGVTDTQYF	TGTGCCAGCATCCCGGTATATCGGGGAGTCACAGATACGCAGTATTTT
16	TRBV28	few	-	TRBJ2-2	CASSSPGGGDTGELFF	TGTGCCAGCAGTTCCCCGGGGGGCGGGGACACCGGGGAGCTGTTTTTT
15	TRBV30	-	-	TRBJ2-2	CAWSRAGADTGELFF	TGTGCCTGGAGTAGGGCGGGGGCCGACACCGGGGAGCTGTTTTTT
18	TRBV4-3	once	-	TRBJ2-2	CASSQDIAGASNTGELFF	TGCGCCAGCAGCCAAGATATCGCGGGGGCCTCGAACACCGGGGAGCTGTTTTTT
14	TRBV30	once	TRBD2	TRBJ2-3	CAWRAGGPVDTQYF	TGTGCCTGGAGGGCGGGGGGGCCGGTGGATACGCAGTATTTT
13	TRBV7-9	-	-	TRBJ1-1	CASSSRGVDEAFF	TGTGCCAGCAGCTCCCGAGGAGTGGATGAAGCTTTCTTT
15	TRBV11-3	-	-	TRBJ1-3	CASSLDSDSGNTIYF	TGTGCCAGCAGCTTGGACAGCGACTCTGGAAACACCATATATTTT
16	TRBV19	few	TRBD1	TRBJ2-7	CASSSSRDRGGYEQYF	TGTGCCAGTAGTTCTTCCAGGGACAGGGGAGGCTACGAGCAGTACTTC
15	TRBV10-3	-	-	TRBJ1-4	CAISESGQQTEKLFF	TGTGCCATCAGTGAGTCGGGGCAGCAGACTGAAAAACTGTTTTTT
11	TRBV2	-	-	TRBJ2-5	CASSPQETQYF	TGTGCCAGCAGCCCGCAAGAGACCCAGTACTTC
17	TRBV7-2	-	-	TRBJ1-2	CASSLTLLTRGSNGYTF	TGTGCCAGCAGCTTAACCCTCCTAACTAGGGGGTCGAATGGCTACACCTTC
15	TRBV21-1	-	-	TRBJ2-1	CASTVTSSSYNEQFF	TGTGCCAGCACTGTGACTAGCTCTTCCTACAATGAGCAGTTCTTC
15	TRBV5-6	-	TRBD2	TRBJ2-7	CASSFLSGRTYEQYF	TGTGCCAGCAGCTTCCTTAGCGGGCGAACCTACGAGCAGTACTTC
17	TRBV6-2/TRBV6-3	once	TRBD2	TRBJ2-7	CASSYWGLAGMAYEQYF	TGTGCCAGCAGTTACTGGGGACTAGCGGGGATGGCCTACGAGCAGTACTTC
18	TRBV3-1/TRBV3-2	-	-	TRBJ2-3	CASSQAVSSRTYTDTQYF	TGTGCCAGCAGCCAAGCGGTGTCTTCCCGAACTTACACAGATACGCAGTATTTT
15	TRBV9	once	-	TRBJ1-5	CASSVGQNSNQPQHF	TGTGCCAGCAGCGTAGGTCAGAATAGCAATCAGCCCCAGCATTTT
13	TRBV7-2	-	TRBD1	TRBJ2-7	CASSLKTGAEQYF	TGTGCCAGCAGCCTGAAGACAGGGGCCGAGCAGTACTTC
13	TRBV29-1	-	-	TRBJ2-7	CSVRRLFGYEQYF	TGCAGCGTCAGGAGGCTGTTCGGCTACGAGCAGTACTTC
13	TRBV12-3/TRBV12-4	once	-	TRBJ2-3	CASSPQYRDTQYF	TGTGCCAGCAGTCCTCAATATCGGGATACGCAGTATTTT
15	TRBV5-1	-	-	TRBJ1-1	CASSFTGPGNTEAFF	TGCGCCAGCAGCTTCACAGGGCCGGGGAACACTGAAGCTTTCTTT
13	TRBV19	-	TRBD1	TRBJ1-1	CASWGTGWSEAFF	TGTGCCAGCTGGGGGACAGGGTGGTCTGAAGCTTTCTTT
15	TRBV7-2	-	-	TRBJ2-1	CASSLNRLAYNEQFF	TGTGCCAGCAGCTTAAATAGATTAGCCTACAATGAGCAGTTCTTC
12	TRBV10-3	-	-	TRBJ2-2	CAISAGTGELFF	TGTGCCATCAGTGCAGGTACCGGGGAGCTGTTTTTT
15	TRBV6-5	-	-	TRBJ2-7	CASSPTEVLSYEQYF	TGTGCCAGCTCCCCCACCGAAGTCCTATCGTACGAGCAGTACTTC
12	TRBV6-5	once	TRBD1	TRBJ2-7	CASSPDRGEQYF	TGTGCCAGCAGTCCAGACAGGGGCGAGCAGTACTTC
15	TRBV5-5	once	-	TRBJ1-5	CASSLIQGSNQPQHF	TGTGCCAGCAGCTTGATACAGGGTAGCAATCAGCCCCAGCATTTT
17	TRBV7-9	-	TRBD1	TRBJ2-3	CASSLAGTGGAADTQYF	TGTGCCAGCAGCTTAGCCGGGACAGGGGGCGCGGCAGATACGCAGTATTTT
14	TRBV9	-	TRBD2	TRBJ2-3	CASSVVGGGDTQYF	TGTGCCAGCAGCGTAGTTGGCGGGGGAGATACGCAGTATTTT
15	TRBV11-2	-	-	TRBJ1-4	CASSLSFSTNEKLFF	TGTGCCAGCAGCTTGTCCTTTTCAACTAATGAAAAACTGTTTTTT
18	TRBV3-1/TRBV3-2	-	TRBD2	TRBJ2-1	CASSQGTSGGPLGDEQFF	TGTGCCAGCAGCCAAGGGACTAGCGGGGGGCCCCTGGGGGATGAGCAGTTCTTC
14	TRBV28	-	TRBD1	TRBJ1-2	CASSPGQGSYGYTF	TGTGCCAGCAGTCCGGGACAGGGGTCCTATGGCTACACCTTC
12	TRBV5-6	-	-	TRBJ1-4	CASSLLDEKLFF	TGTGCCAGCAGCTTGTTAGATGAAAAACTGTTTTTT
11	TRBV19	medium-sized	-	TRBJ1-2	CASTGDYGYTF	TGTGCCAGTACGGGAGACTATGGCTACACCTTC
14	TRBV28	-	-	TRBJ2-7	CASSQIHTSPEQYF	TGTGCCAGCAGTCAAATTCATACTTCCCCCGAGCAGTACTTC
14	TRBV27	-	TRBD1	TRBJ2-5	CASHDRGGQETQYF	TGTGCCAGCCACGACAGGGGGGGCCAAGAGACCCAGTACTTC
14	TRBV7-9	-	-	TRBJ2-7	CASSFTGTSSEQYF	TGTGCCAGCAGTTTCACCGGGACATCAAGCGAGCAGTACTTC
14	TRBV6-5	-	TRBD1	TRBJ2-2	CASSRTGGTGELFF	TGTGCCAGCAGTAGGACAGGGGGGACCGGGGAGCTGTTTTTT
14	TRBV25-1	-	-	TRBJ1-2	CASSARGSNYGYTF	TGTGCCAGCAGTGCCAGGGGTTCTAACTATGGCTACACCTTC